These T cell receptor beta chains were read from a single sample in a study of blood T cell repertoires in COVID-19. The assay was immunoSEQ multiplex PCR, and TCRdb's table has in-frame clones only and misses some. The profile covers around 330,000 clones, with about 88% appearing a single time and about 2.4% taken by the ten largest. The specimen sequenced was PBMCs or T cells enriched from blood (not recorded which). These TCRs come from a man aged 60 to 75 who had recovered from COVID-19. The CDR3 runs from the conserved cysteine through the conserved F or W. Fields, in order: V gene, D gene, clone size, J gene, CDR3 protein, CDR3 DNA. A D gene is named only where the DNA matches it firmly. Clone size is not always given. Where it is, it says once, few, many or a class for expanded clones.

TRBV3-1/TRBV3-2	TRBD1	.	TRBJ1-2	CASSQGQSNYYGYTF	TGTGCCAGCAGCCAGGGACAGAGCAATTACTATGGCTACACCTTC
TRBV7-6	.	.	TRBJ1-6	CASSLGRWKGRGTPLHF	TGTGCCAGCAGCTTGGGTAGGTGGAAGGGTCGAGGGACACCCCTCCACTTT
TRBV7-8	.	once	TRBJ2-7	CASSLAESSYEQYF	TGTGCCAGCAGCTTAGCGGAGAGCTCCTACGAGCAGTACTTC
TRBV7-2	TRBD1	once	TRBJ2-7	CASSLGGTGPFYEQYF	TGTGCCAGCAGCTTAGGGGGGACAGGACCCTTCTACGAGCAGTACTTC
TRBV4-3	TRBD1	.	TRBJ1-2	CASSQTTGGNGYTF	TGCGCCAGCAGCCAAACGACAGGGGGCAATGGCTACACCTTC
TRBV9	.	.	TRBJ1-4	CASSVDGQQPNEKLFF	TGTGCCAGCAGCGTAGACGGACAACAGCCTAATGAAAAACTGTTTTTT
TRBV7-8	TRBD1	once	TRBJ1-5	CASTRQGIQPQHF	TGTGCCAGCACCAGACAGGGGATACAGCCCCAGCATTTT
TRBV7-9	TRBD1	.	TRBJ2-1	CASSSGQGYNEQFF	TGTGCCAGCAGCTCGGGACAGGGGTACAATGAGCAGTTCTTC
TRBV7-9	TRBD1	.	TRBJ1-4	CASSTDRVLEKLFF	TGTGCCAGCAGCACCGACAGGGTTCTAGAAAAACTGTTTTTT
TRBV7-8	.	few	TRBJ2-1	CASSPTSIAYNEQFF	TGTGCCAGCAGCCCCACTAGCATCGCCTACAATGAGCAGTTCTTC
TRBV24-1	TRBD1	.	TRBJ2-5	CATSDNPTGGGETQYF	TGTGCCACCAGTGATAACCCGACAGGGGGCGGTGAGACCCAGTACTTC
TRBV7-2	TRBD2	.	TRBJ2-7	CASSFHPWTSGKSYEQYF	TGTGCCAGCAGCTTTCACCCCTGGACTAGCGGGAAATCCTACGAGCAGTACTTC
TRBV5-8	TRBD1	.	TRBJ1-2	CASSLAGTGYGYTF	TGTGCCAGCAGCCTAGCAGGGACAGGCTATGGCTACACCTTC
TRBV12-3/TRBV12-4	.	.	TRBJ2-3	CASRALATDTQYF	TGTGCCAGCAGGGCCTTGGCCACAGATACGCAGTATTTT
TRBV11-3	.	many	TRBJ2-5	CASSFAGINQETQYF	TGTGCCAGCAGCTTTGCAGGAATTAACCAAGAGACCCAGTACTTC
TRBV11-3	TRBD1	.	TRBJ1-2	CASSLRQGSANYGYTF	TGTGCCAGCAGCTTAAGACAGGGGTCAGCTAACTATGGCTACACCTTC
TRBV3-1/TRBV3-2	.	.	TRBJ1-5	CASSLISRVRVFQPQHF	TGTGCCAGCAGCCTAATCTCCCGAGTCAGGGTTTTTCAGCCCCAGCATTTT
TRBV5-8	.	.	TRBJ2-1	CASSAGIAAYNEQFF	TGTGCCAGCAGCGCCGGCATAGCGGCCTACAATGAGCAGTTCTTC
TRBV6-5	.	.	TRBJ1-6	CASSYSGGHSPLHF	TGTGCCAGCAGTTACTCGGGGGGTCATTCACCCCTCCACTTT
TRBV5-8	TRBD1	.	TRBJ1-5	CASSSITLRGGRQPQHF	TGTGCCAGCAGCTCAATCACCCTGAGAGGGGGCCGTCAGCCCCAGCATTTT
TRBV5-1	TRBD1	few	TRBJ1-2	CASSLDMTGSGSYTF	TGCGCCAGCAGCTTGGATATGACAGGGTCGGGAAGCTACACCTTC
TRBV19	TRBD1	.	TRBJ2-7	CASSPRQGGDEQYF	TGTGCCAGTAGTCCAAGACAGGGCGGAGACGAGCAGTACTTC
TRBV20-1	TRBD2	.	TRBJ2-3	CSASTSGADTQYF	TGCAGTGCTAGTACTAGCGGGGCAGATACGCAGTATTTT
TRBV7-6	TRBD1	.	TRBJ1-5	CASSLGQGVLQPQHF	TGTGCCAGCAGCTTAGGGCAGGGGGTATTGCAGCCCCAGCATTTT
TRBV5-6	.	.	TRBJ1-1	CASSLLQGEAFF	TGTGCCAGCAGCCTACTACAGGGAGAAGCTTTCTTT
TRBV3-1/TRBV3-2	.	.	TRBJ1-6	CASKEGSVRSPLHF	TGTGCCAGCAAAGAGGGAAGTGTTCGCTCACCCCTCCACTTT
TRBV6-5	TRBD1	.	TRBJ2-5	CASTRDRGGGETQYF	TGTGCCAGCACAAGGGACAGGGGAGGTGGGGAGACCCAGTACTTC
TRBV5-4	TRBD2	.	TRBJ2-7	CASSFGGEYDYF	TGTGCCAGCAGCTTTGGGGGGGAGTACGACTACTTC
TRBV30	.	.	TRBJ1-2	CAWTGYYGVSYGYTF	TGTGCCTGGACTGGGTACTACGGGGTCTCCTATGGCTACACCTTC
TRBV5-1	.	.	TRBJ1-1	CASSLSPPTEAFF	TGCGCCAGCAGTTTAAGCCCCCCCACTGAAGCTTTCTTT
TRBV19	.	.	TRBJ2-2	CASGAMANTGELFF	TGTGCCAGTGGGGCGATGGCGAACACCGGGGAGCTGTTTTTT
TRBV27	.	once	TRBJ2-3	CAASDWGSISNTQYF	TGTGCCGCATCGGATTGGGGCAGCATCTCGAATACGCAGTATTTT
TRBV19	.	.	TRBJ2-7	CASSISGTLYEQYF	TGTGCCAGTAGTATAAGCGGGACACTCTACGAGCAGTACTTC